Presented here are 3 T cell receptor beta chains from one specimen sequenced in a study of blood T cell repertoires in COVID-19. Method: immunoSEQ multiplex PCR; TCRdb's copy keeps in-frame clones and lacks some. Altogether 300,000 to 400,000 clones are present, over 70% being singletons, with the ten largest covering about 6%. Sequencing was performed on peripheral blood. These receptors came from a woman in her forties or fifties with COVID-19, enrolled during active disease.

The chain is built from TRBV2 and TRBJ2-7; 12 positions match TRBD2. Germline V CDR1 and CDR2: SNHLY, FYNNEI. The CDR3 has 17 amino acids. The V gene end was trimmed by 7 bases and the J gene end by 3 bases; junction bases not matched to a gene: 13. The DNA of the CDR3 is TGTGCCAGCATCCGCGGGGGACTAGCGGGCGTCATCTACGAGCAGTACTTC. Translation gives CASIRGGLAGVIYEQYF.

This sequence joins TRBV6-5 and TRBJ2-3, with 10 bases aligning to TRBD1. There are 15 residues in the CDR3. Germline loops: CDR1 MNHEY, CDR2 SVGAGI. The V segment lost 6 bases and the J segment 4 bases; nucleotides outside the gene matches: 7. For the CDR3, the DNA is TGTGCCAGCAGCCCCGAGGGACAGGGGCCAGATACGCAGTATTTT. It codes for CASSPEGQGPDTQYF.

CDR3 coding DNA: TGTGCCAGCAGTTACGGGACAGGCGCTCTGTACGAGCAGTACTTC. Its translation: CASSYGTGALYEQYF. This chain joins TRBV7-9 and TRBJ2-7, with 8 bases fitting TRBD1. The CDR3 extends over 15 amino acids. The germline V gene has CDR1 SEHNR and CDR2 FQNEAQ (reference sequence). Trimming at V came to 6 bases and at J to 4 bases, leaving 11 bases not matched to a gene. Based on the CDR3 plus reference TRBV7-9 and TRBJ2-7, the full variable domain is DTGVSQNPRHKITKRGQNVTFRCDPISEHNRLYWYRQTLGQGPEFLTYFQNEAQLEKSRLLSDRFSAERPKGSFSTLEIQRTEQGDSAMYLCASSYGTGALYEQYFGPGTRLTVT.